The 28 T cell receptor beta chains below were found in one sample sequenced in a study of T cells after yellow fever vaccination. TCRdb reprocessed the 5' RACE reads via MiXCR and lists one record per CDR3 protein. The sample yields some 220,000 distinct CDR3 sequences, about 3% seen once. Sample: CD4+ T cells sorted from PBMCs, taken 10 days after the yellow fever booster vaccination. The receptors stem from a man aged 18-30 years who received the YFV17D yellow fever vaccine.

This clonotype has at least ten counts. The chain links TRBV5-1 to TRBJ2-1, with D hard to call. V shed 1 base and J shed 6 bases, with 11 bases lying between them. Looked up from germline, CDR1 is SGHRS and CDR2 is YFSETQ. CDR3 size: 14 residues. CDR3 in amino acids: CASSLTAEGNEQFF. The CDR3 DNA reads TGCGCCAGCAGCTTGACAGCAGAAGGCAATGAGCAGTTCTTC.

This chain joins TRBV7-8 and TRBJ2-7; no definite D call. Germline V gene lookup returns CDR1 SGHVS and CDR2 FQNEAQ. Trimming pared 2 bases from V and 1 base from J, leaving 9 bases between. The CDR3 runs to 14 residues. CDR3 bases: TGTGCCAGCAGCTTAAACGTCAGGTCCTACGAGCAGTACTTC. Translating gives CASSLNVRSYEQYF.

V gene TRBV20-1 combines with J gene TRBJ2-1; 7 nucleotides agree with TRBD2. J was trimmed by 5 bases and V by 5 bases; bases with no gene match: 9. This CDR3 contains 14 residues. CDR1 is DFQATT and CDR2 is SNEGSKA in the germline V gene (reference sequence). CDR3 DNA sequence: TGCAGTGCTCCCTTTCGGGCGGGGGACAATGAGCAGTTCTTC. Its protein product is CSAPFRAGDNEQFF.

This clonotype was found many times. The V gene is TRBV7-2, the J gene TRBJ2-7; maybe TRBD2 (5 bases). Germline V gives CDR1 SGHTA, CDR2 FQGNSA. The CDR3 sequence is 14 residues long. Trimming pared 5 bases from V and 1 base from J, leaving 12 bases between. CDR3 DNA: TGTGCCAGCAGCATTACTAGTACGTCCTACGAGCAGTACGTC. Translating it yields CASSITSTSYEQYV.

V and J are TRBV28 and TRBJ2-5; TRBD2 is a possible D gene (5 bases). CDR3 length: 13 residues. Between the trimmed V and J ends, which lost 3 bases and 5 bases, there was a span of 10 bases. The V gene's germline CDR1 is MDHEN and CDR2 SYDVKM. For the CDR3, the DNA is TGTGCCAGCAGTTTCCCTAGCCTGGAGACCCAGTACTTC. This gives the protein CASSFPSLETQYF.

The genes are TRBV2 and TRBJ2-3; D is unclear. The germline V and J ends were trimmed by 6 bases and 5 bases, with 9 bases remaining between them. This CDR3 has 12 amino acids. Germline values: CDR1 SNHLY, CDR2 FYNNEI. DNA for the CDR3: TGTGCCAGCAGGGAGACGAGAGATACGCAGTATTTT. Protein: CASRETRDTQYF.

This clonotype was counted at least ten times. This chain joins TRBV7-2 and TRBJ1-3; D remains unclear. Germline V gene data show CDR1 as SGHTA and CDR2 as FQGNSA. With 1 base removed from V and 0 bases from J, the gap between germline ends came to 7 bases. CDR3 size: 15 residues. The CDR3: CASSLGVLSGNTIYF. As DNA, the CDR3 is TGTGCCAGCAGCTTAGGAGTCCTCTCTGGAAACACCATATATTTT.

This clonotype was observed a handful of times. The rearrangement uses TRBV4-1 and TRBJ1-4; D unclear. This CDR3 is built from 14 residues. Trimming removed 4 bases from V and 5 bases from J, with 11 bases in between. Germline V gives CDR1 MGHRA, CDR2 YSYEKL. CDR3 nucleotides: TGCGCCAGCAGCCGCCTGCTTTCAAATGAAAAACTGTTTTTT. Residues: CASSRLLSNEKLFF.

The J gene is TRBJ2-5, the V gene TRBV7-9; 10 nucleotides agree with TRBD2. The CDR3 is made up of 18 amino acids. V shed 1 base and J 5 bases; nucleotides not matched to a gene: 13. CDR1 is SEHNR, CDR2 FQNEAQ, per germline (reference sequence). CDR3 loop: CASSLGLAGELSRETQYF. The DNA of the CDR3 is TGTGCCAGCAGCTTAGGGCTAGCGGGGGAGCTATCCCGGGAGACCCAGTACTTC.

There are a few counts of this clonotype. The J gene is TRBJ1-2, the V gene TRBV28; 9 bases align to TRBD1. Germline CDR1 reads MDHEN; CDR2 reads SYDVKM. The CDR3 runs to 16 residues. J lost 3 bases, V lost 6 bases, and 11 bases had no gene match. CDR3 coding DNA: TGTGCCAGCAGACCCGGGACAGGGATTTTTCACTATGGCTACACCTTC. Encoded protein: CASRPGTGIFHYGYTF.

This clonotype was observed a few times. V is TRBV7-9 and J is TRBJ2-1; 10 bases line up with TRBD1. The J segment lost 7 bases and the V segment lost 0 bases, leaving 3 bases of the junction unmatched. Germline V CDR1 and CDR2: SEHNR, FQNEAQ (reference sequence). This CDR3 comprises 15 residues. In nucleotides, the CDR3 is TGTGCCAGCAGCTTAGCCGGGACAGGGGCTAATGAGCAGTTCTTC. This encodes CASSLAGTGANEQFF.

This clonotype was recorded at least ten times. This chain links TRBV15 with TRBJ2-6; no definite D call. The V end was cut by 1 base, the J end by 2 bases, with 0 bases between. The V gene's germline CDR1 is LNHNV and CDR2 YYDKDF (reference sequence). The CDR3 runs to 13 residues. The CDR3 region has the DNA TGTGCCACCAGCAGAGCTGGGGCCAACGTCCTGACTTTC. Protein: CATSRAGANVLTF.

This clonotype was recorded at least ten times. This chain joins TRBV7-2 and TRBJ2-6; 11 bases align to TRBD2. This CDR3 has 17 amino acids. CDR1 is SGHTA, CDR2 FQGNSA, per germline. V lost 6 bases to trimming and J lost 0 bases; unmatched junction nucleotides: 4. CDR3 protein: CASSPSGGNSGANVLTF. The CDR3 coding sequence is TGTGCCAGCAGTCCTAGCGGGGGGAACTCTGGGGCCAACGTCCTGACTTTC.

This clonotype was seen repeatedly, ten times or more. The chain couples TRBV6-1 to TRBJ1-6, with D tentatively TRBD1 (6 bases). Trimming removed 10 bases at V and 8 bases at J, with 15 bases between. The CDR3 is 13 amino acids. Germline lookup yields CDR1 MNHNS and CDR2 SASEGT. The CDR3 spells CATIRNRDSPLHF. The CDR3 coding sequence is TGTGCCACAATCAGGAACAGGGATTCACCCCTCCACTTT.

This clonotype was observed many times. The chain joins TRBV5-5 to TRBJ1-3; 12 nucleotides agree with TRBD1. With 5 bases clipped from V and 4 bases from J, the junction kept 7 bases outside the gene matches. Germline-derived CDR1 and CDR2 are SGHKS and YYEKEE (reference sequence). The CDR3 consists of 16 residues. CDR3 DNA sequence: TGTGCCAGCAGACCGGGACAGGGGGCGCAGGGAAACACCATATATTTT. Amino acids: CASRPGQGAQGNTIYF.

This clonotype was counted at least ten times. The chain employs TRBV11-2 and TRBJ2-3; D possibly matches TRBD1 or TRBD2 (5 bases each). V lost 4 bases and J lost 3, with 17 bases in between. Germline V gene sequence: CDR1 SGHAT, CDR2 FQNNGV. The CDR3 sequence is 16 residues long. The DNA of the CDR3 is TGTGCCAGCAGCTCCATTGTGGGGGACGGGACAGATACGCAGTATTTT. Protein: CASSSIVGDGTDTQYF. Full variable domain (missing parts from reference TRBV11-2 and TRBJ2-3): EAGVAQSPRYKIIEKRQSVAFWCNPISGHATLYWYQQILGQGPKLLIQFQNNGVVDDSQLPKDRFSAERLKGVDSTLKIQPAKLEDSAVYLCASSSIVGDGTDTQYFGPGTRLTVL.

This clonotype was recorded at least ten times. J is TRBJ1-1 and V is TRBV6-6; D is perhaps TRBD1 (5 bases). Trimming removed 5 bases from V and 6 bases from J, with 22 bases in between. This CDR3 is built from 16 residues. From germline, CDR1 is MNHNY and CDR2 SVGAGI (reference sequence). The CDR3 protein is CASSRETAKNGAEAFF. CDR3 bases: TGTGCCAGCAGTCGGGAGACAGCGAAGAATGGGGCTGAAGCTTTCTTT.

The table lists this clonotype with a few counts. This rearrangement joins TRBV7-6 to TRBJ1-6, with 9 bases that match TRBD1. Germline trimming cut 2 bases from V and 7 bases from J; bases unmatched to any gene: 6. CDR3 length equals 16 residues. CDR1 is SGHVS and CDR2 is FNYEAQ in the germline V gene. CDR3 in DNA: TGTGCCAGCAGCTTACTCTCCGGGACAGGGAATTCACCCCTCCACTTT. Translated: CASSLLSGTGNSPLHF. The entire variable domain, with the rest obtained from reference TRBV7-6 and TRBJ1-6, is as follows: GAGVSQSPRYKVTKRGQDVALRCDPISGHVSLYWYRQALGQGPEFLTYFNYEAQQDKSGLPNDRFSAERPEGSISTLTIQRTEQRDSAMYRCASSLLSGTGNSPLHFGNGTRLTVT.

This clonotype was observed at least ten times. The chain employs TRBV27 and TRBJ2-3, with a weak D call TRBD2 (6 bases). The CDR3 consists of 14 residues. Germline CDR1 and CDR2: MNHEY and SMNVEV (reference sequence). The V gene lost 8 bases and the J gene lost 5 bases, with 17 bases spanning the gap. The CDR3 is CASRTGLLIDTQYF. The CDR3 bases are TGTGCCAGCCGCACGGGACTTTTGATAGATACGCAGTATTTT.

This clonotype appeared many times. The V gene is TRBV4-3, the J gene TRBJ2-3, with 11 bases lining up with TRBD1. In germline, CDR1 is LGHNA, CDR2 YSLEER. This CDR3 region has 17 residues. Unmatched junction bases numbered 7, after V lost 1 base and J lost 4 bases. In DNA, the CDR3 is TGCGCCAGCAGCCAAGGGTCGGGACAGGGGGGCGCAGATACGCAGTATTTT. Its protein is CASSQGSGQGGADTQYF.

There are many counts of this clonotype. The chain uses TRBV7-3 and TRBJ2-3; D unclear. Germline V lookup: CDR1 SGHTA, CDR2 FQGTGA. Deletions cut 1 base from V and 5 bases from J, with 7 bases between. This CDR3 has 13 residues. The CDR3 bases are TGTGCCAGCAGCTTAAGCCCCAGAGATACGCAGTATTTT. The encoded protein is CASSLSPRDTQYF.

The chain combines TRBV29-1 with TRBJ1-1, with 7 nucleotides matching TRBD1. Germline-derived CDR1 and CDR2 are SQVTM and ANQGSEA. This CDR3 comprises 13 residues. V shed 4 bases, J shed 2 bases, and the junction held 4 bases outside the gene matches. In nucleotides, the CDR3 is TGCAGCGTTGCTAGACAGGGTAACACTGAAGCTTTCTTT. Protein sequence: CSVARQGNTEAFF. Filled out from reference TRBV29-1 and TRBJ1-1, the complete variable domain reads SAVISQKPSRDICQRGTSLTIQCQVDSQVTMMFWYRQQPGQSLTLIATANQGSEATYESGFVIDKFPISRPNLTFSTLTVSNMSPEDSSIYLCSVARQGNTEAFFGQGTRLTVV.

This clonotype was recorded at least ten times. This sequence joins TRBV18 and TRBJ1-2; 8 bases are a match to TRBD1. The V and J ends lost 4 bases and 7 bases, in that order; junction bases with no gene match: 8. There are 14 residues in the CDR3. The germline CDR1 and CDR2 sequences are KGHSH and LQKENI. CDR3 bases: TGTGCCAGCTCACTCTCGACAGGGGACCCTGGCTACACCTTC. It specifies CASSLSTGDPGYTF. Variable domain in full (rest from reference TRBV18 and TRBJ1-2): NAGVMQNPRHLVRRRGQEARLRCSPMKGHSHVYWYRQLPEEGLKFMVYLQKENIIDESGMPKERFSAEFPKEGPSILRIQQVVRGDSAAYFCASSLSTGDPGYTFGSGTRLTVV.

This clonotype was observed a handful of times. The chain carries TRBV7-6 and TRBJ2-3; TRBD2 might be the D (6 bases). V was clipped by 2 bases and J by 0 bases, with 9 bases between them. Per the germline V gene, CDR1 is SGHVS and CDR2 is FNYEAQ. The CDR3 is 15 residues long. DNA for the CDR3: TGTGCCAGCAGCTTATGGGGACTGAGCACAGATACGCAGTATTTT. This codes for CASSLWGLSTDTQYF.

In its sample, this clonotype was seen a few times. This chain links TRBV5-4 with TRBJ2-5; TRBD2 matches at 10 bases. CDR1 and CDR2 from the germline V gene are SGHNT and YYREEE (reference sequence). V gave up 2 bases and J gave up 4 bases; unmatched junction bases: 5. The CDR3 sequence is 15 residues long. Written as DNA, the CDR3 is TGTGCCAGCAGCTTTAGCGGGGGGACCTTAGAGACCCAGTACTTC. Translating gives CASSFSGGTLETQYF.

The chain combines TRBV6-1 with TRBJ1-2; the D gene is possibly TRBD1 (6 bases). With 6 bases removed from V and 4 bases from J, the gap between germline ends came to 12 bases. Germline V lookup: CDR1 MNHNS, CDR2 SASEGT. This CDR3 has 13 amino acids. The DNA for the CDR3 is TGTGCCAGCAGGGTTGGACAGAGCTATGGCTACACCTTC. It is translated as CASRVGQSYGYTF.

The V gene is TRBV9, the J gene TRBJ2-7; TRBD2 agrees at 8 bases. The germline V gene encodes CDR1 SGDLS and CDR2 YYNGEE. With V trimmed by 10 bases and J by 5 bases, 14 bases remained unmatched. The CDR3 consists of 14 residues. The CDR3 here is CAEPGGMEGDEQYV. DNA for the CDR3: TGTGCCGAGCCGGGGGGGATGGAGGGGGACGAGCAGTACGTC.

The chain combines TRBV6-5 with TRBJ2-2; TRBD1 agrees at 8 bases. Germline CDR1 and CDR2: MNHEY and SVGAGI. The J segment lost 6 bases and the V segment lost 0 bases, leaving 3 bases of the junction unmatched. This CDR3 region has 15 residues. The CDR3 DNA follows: TGTGCCAGCAGTTACTCGACCAGGGGGCCCGGGGAGCTGTTTTTT. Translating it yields CASSYSTRGPGELFF.